The 24 T cell receptor beta chains given below trace back to one sample, sequenced in a study of response to subunit inactivated influenza vaccine. TCRdb itself ran the RT-PCR reads through MiXCR, one entry per CDR3 protein. This sample has 450,000 to 550,000 distinct CDR3 sequences; roughly 23% occur once, and the top ten carry around 1.8%. The material sequenced was CD4+ T cells sorted from PBMCs, taken more than 4 days after vaccination. The receptors come from a man between 50 and 59 years old who received an inactivated influenza vaccine.

This clonotype was seen a few times. This rearrangement joins TRBV25-1 to TRBJ2-3; TRBD1 matches at 8 bases. The ends lost 4 bases at V and 7 bases at J; junction bases unmatched: 7. Germline CDR1 is MGHDK and CDR2 is SYGVNS. The CDR3 extends over 14 amino acids. Here the CDR3 reads CASSGSRGLNTQYF. DNA of the CDR3: TGTGCCAGCAGTGGTTCCAGGGGGCTAAATACGCAGTATTTT. The variable domain in full, completed from reference TRBV25-1 and TRBJ2-3, reads EADIYQTPRYLVIGTGKKITLECSQTMGHDKMYWYQQDPGMELHLIHYSYGVNSTEKGDLSSESTVSRIRTEHFPLTLESARPSHTSQYLCASSGSRGLNTQYFGPGTRLTVL.

This chain joins TRBV29-1 and TRBJ2-3, with TRBD2 matching 8 bases. This CDR3 region has 14 residues. Germline V gene data show CDR1 as SQVTM and CDR2 as ANQGSEA. V shed 4 bases and J 5 bases; nucleotides not matched to a gene: 8. The CDR3 bases are TGCAGCGTTGGTCGGGGGGGCACGAAAGATACGCAGTATTTT. This encodes CSVGRGGTKDTQYF.

The rearrangement links TRBV10-3 to TRBJ2-1; D unresolved. Germline CDR1 and CDR2: ENHRY and SYGVKD. The V gene lost 2 bases and the J gene lost 5 bases, with 13 bases spanning the gap. The CDR3 contains 15 residues. The CDR3 loop reads CAISERVAVNNEQFF. Written as DNA, the CDR3 is TGTGCCATCAGTGAGAGGGTAGCAGTTAACAATGAGCAGTTCTTC.

This chain links TRBV29-1 with TRBJ2-1; D not certain. The CDR3 runs to 15 residues. The germline V and J ends were trimmed by 6 bases and 0 bases, with 15 bases remaining between them. Germline lookup yields CDR1 SQVTM and CDR2 ANQGSEA. CDR3 sequence (DNA): TGCAGCGTAGCAAAGAGGAGTAGCTCCTACAATGAGCAGTTCTTC. Amino acids: CSVAKRSSSYNEQFF.

This clonotype was found a few times. V usage is TRBV5-1 and J usage is TRBJ2-1, with 7 bases that match TRBD2. V dropped 0 bases and J dropped 12; count of bases not matched to a gene: 15. Germline CDR1 SGHRS, CDR2 YFSETQ. The CDR3 length is 16 residues. DNA of the CDR3: TGCGCCAGCAGCTTGGGATCAGCGGGAAACAATGAGCGGCAGTTCTTC. It encodes CASSLGSAGNNERQFF.

V is TRBV15 and J is TRBJ2-7; perhaps TRBD2 as D (5 bases). Germline V lookup: CDR1 LNHNV, CDR2 YYDKDF (reference sequence). The CDR3 is 16 amino acids. Trimming shortened V by 0 bases and J by 2 bases, and 14 bases separated the two germline ends. The CDR3 coding sequence is TGTGCCACCAGCAGAGATCCCATTGGTAGCGCCTACGAGCAGTACTTC. Its protein is CATSRDPIGSAYEQYF.

The rearrangement joins TRBV20-1 to TRBJ2-7; D is undetermined. The CDR3 is 12 amino acids. CDR1 is DFQATT and CDR2 is SNEGSKA in the germline V gene (reference sequence). V was clipped by 7 bases and J by 0 bases, with 10 bases between them. The CDR3 reads CSGVGSSYEQYF. The DNA of the CDR3 is TGCAGTGGAGTGGGCAGCTCCTACGAGCAGTACTTC.

This clonotype has only a few counts. The chain links TRBV6-1 to TRBJ2-1; tentative D call: TRBD1 (5 bases). Germline CDR1 reads MNHNS; CDR2 reads SASEGT. CDR3 size: 15 residues. V lost 5 bases, J lost 0 bases, and 11 bases lay in between. CDR3 DNA sequence: TGTGCCAGCAGTCTTACCGACAGCTCCTACAATGAGCAGTTCTTC. Amino acids: CASSLTDSSYNEQFF.

The CDR3 loop is CASSLASQGIDEQYF. The DNA of the CDR3 is TGCGCCAGCAGCTTGGCCTCACAGGGAATCGACGAGCAGTACTTC. This rearrangement joins TRBV5-1 to TRBJ2-7; tentative D call: TRBD1 (6 bases). Trimming stripped 0 bases from V and 5 bases from J, with 15 bases between. The CDR3 is 15 amino acids. Germline-derived CDR1 and CDR2 are SGHRS and YFSETQ.

The sample holds a few counts of this clonotype. The CDR3 sequence is CASSPALQGGEQFF. The DNA of the CDR3 is TGTGCCAGCAGCCCCGCCCTTCAGGGGGGTGAGCAGTTCTTC. The chain combines TRBV7-9 with TRBJ2-1; a weak D match, TRBD1 (7 bases). The germline gives CDR1 SEHNR, CDR2 FQNEAQ (reference sequence). The CDR3 covers 14 residues. With 5 bases removed from V and 9 bases from J, the gap between germline ends came to 17 bases.

The V gene is TRBV7-9, the J gene TRBJ2-1; no definite D call. V lost 1 base, J lost 7 bases, and 14 bases lay in between. CDR3 length equals 15 residues. Germline CDR1 is SEHNR and CDR2 is FQNEAQ (reference sequence). The CDR3 is CASSLVRSRANEQFF. The CDR3 nucleotides read TGTGCCAGCAGCTTAGTCCGGTCAAGGGCAAATGAGCAGTTCTTC.

The V and J genes are TRBV18 and TRBJ1-4; 9 bases are shared with TRBD1. V was clipped by 4 bases and J by 5 bases; unmatched bases: 11. The CDR3 contains 17 residues. The germline V gene has CDR1 KGHSH and CDR2 LQKENI. The CDR3 spells CASSLASPGTGNEKLFF. Here the CDR3 DNA reads TGTGCCAGCTCACTGGCCTCCCCCGGGACAGGGAATGAAAAACTGTTTTTT.

There are a few counts of this clonotype. The V gene is TRBV20-1, the J gene TRBJ2-3, with 8 bases matching TRBD1. This CDR3 has 17 amino acids. Germline trimming cut 3 bases from V and 4 bases from J; bases unmatched to any gene: 15. CDR1 and CDR2 (germline): DFQATT, SNEGSKA (reference sequence). The CDR3 region is CSASDLLGQGPSDTQYF. CDR3 nucleotides: TGCAGTGCTAGCGATCTCTTAGGACAGGGTCCCTCAGATACGCAGTATTTT.

This clonotype was observed a handful of times. The chain combines TRBV5-6 with TRBJ2-7; D may be TRBD1 or TRBD2 (5 bases each). Trimming removed 3 bases from V and 3 bases from J, with 22 bases in between. This CDR3 is built from 17 residues. Germline CDR1 is SGHDT and CDR2 is YYEEEE. The CDR3 bases are TGTGCCAGCAGCTCAACTACCGGGACCCAATGGGGCTACGAGCAGTACTTC. Amino acids: CASSSTTGTQWGYEQYF.

There are a few counts of this clonotype. The chain joins TRBV9 to TRBJ2-5; D gene ambiguous. Trimming cost V 1 base and J 5 bases, with 9 bases left between them. The CDR3 sequence is 13 residues long. Germline V gene sequence: CDR1 SGDLS, CDR2 YYNGEE. The CDR3 protein is CASSVSTRETQYF. The CDR3 DNA follows: TGTGCCAGCAGCGTATCAACCCGCGAGACCCAGTACTTC.

This clonotype has more than one count but fewer than ten. The V gene is TRBV10-3, the J gene TRBJ2-5; TRBD1 or TRBD2 may be the D gene (5 bases each). The CDR3 has 14 residues. Trimming left V 2 bases short and J 4 bases short, with 11 bases between. Germline V gives CDR1 ENHRY, CDR2 SYGVKD. The CDR3 coding sequence is TGTGCCATCAGTGAGGTGGGGGTTGGAGAGACCCAGTACTTC. As protein: CAISEVGVGETQYF.

This clonotype has just a few counts. The V call is TRBV12-3 or TRBV12-4, the J call TRBJ1-5; D uncertain. V shed 6 bases and J shed 1 base, with 10 bases lying between them. This CDR3 has 14 residues. The CDR3 is CASSERRSNQPQHF. The CDR3 bases are TGTGCCAGCAGCGAAAGGAGGAGCAATCAGCCCCAGCATTTT.

The chain recombines TRBV6-5 with TRBJ2-7; D gene uncertain. The V end was cut by 0 bases, the J end by 3 bases, with 9 bases between. The CDR3 spans 14 residues. Germline values: CDR1 MNHEY, CDR2 SVGAGI. CDR3 DNA: TGTGCCAGCAGTTACTCGCGCCAGGTCTACGAGCAGTACTTC. Translating gives CASSYSRQVYEQYF.

The table lists this clonotype with many counts. The J gene is TRBJ2-5, the V gene TRBV11-2; 8 nucleotides align to TRBD1. The CDR3 length is 14 residues. In germline, CDR1 is SGHAT, CDR2 FQNNGV. Unmatched junction bases numbered 4, after V lost 5 bases and J lost 2 bases. CDR3: CASSLGQVQETQYF. The CDR3, as DNA: TGTGCCAGCAGCCTGGGACAGGTACAAGAGACCCAGTACTTC. The entire variable domain, with the rest obtained from reference TRBV11-2 and TRBJ2-5, is as follows: EAGVAQSPRYKIIEKRQSVAFWCNPISGHATLYWYQQILGQGPKLLIQFQNNGVVDDSQLPKDRFSAERLKGVDSTLKIQPAKLEDSAVYLCASSLGQVQETQYFGPGTRLLVL.

V gene TRBV5-1 combines with J gene TRBJ2-2, with 10 bases lining up with TRBD1. The CDR3 consists of 14 residues. CDR1 is SGHRS, CDR2 YFSETQ, per germline. Unmatched junction bases numbered 6, after V lost 6 bases and J lost 7 bases. CDR3 DNA: TGCGCCAGCACACCCGGGACAGGGGACGGGGAGCTGTTTTTT. Translation: CASTPGTGDGELFF. The full variable domain, its missing parts supplied by reference TRBV5-1 and TRBJ2-2, is KAGVTQTPRYLIKTRGQQVTLSCSPISGHRSVSWYQQTPGQGLQFLFEYFSETQRNKGNFPGRFSGRQFSNSRSEMNVSTLELGDSALYLCASTPGTGDGELFFGEGSRLTVL.

This sequence joins TRBV12-3 or TRBV12-4 and TRBJ2-5, with a possible D match to TRBD1 (5 bases). The V end was cut by 6 bases, the J end by 1 base, with 12 bases between. The CDR3 spans 14 residues. CDR3 DNA: TGTGCCAGCAGCCCTACAGGAATCCAAGAGACCCAGTACTTC. Its protein is CASSPTGIQETQYF.

This clonotype has a handful of counts. The chain recombines TRBV6-5 with TRBJ2-7; the D gene is possibly TRBD1 (5 bases). CDR1 is MNHEY and CDR2 is SVGAGI in the germline V gene. Trimming took 4 bases from V and 4 from J, leaving 17 bases between them. The CDR3 covers 15 residues. The CDR3 here is CASSSTAFGRYEQYF. The CDR3 nucleotides read TGTGCCAGCAGTTCGACAGCTTTTGGTCGTTACGAGCAGTACTTC.

The rearrangement joins TRBV30 to TRBJ2-3, with D maybe TRBD2 (6 bases). Germline-derived CDR1 and CDR2 are GTSNPN and SVGIG (reference sequence). V was trimmed by 1 base and J by 3 bases, leaving 14 bases between them. This CDR3 comprises 15 residues. CDR3 DNA: TGTGCCTGGAGTGCCTACTGGCGGGGTACAGATACGCAGTATTTT. Translated: CAWSAYWRGTDTQYF.

The sample holds many counts of this clonotype. J is TRBJ2-3 and V is TRBV5-1; D may be TRBD1 or TRBD2 (5 bases each). CDR1 and CDR2 (germline): SGHRS, YFSETQ. The CDR3 runs 15 residues. The V end lost 7 bases, the J end lost 0 bases, and 15 bases lay between the germline ends. The CDR3 spells CASGKGPISTDTQYF. CDR3 in DNA: TGCGCCAGCGGGAAGGGACCCATTAGCACAGATACGCAGTATTTT.